The 3 T cell receptor beta chains listed next were all sequenced from one sample in a study of blood T cell repertoires in COVID-19. Sequencing was performed with immunoSEQ multiplex PCR; in TCRdb, only in-frame clones are kept and a portion is missing. The repertoire includes 25,000 to 35,000 clones, approximately 85% of them detected once, and 7% to 8.5% sits in the top ten. Material: peripheral blood. The receptors here all came from a human donor in a cohort sampled during active COVID-19.

This clone was seen just once. The chain has TRBV7-9 and TRBJ2-5; D is perhaps TRBD2 (6 bases). Germline loops: CDR1 SEHNR, CDR2 FQNEAQ (reference sequence). The CDR3 spans 16 residues. Trimming took off 5 bases at V and 4 bases at J, with 20 bases between the two ends. The CDR3 DNA reads as TGTGCCAGCAGCAATAAACCTACTAGCCTGGGAGAGACCCAGTACTTC. This encodes CASSNKPTSLGETQYF.

The chain joins TRBV4-1 to TRBJ2-5, with D possibly being TRBD2 (6 bases). The CDR3 sequence is 15 residues long. V was cut by 8 bases and J by 4 bases, with 20 bases left in between. CDR1 is MGHRA, CDR2 YSYEKL, per germline. For the CDR3, the DNA is TGCGCCAGCCAAAGTAGCCAGGGAGGAAGAGAGACCCAGTACTTC. Translation: CASQSSQGGRETQYF.

The J gene is TRBJ1-2, the V gene TRBV19, with D uncertain. The CDR3 has 14 residues. Trimming left V 5 bases short and J 2 bases short, with 12 bases between. CDR1 LNHDA and CDR2 SQIVND come from the germline V gene (reference sequence). In DNA, the CDR3 is TGTGCCAGTAGTCCCCCAGGAGGGAACTATGGCTACACCTTC. Its translation: CASSPPGGNYGYTF.